This T cell receptor (beta chain) was documented in a study of blood T cell repertoires in COVID-19. In the study overall: Samples of COVID-19 (acute and convalescent) were obtained from the United States, Italy and Spain. Sources were T cells, B-cell-depleted T cells, or PBMCs; the material itself was cDNA or gDNA.

The V gene end was trimmed by 5 bases and the J gene end by 3 bases; junction bases not matched to a gene: 3. Germline values: CDR1 SGHNT, CDR2 YENEEA. This CDR3 spans 16 amino acids. Original data processing: Nucleated cell number was recorded as an estimate derived from reference gene primer amplification. The protocol was immunoSEQ multiplex PCR, while the TCRdb copy is restricted to in-frame clones and leaves out a portion. Clone size and the V and J calls come from that table; the DNA yielded D and trimming. Found here are about 79,000 clones, roughly 90% of them singletons; the top ten hold roughly 14%.

Material: peripheral blood. The sequence was collected from an older man with active or convalescent COVID-19. This chain joins TRBV11-3 and TRBJ2-1; 14 positions match TRBD2. The CDR3 coding sequence is TGTGCCAGCAGCCCCGGGACTAGCGGGAGCTACAATGAGCAGTTCTTC. Amino acid sequence: CASSPGTSGSYNEQFF.